Each of the 19 T cell receptor beta chains below was sequenced from the same sample in a study of cytomegalovirus exposure and HLA in healthy donors. PCR primers comprised 60 Vbeta and 13 Jbeta primers. TCRdb's copy holds only in-frame clones and misses some; the assay was immunoSEQ multiplex PCR. The sample carries 90,000 to 150,000 clones, roughly three quarters recorded once. The sample comprised PBMCs. All receptors derive from a middle-aged woman in good health and CMV-seropositive.

In its sample, this clone was seen once. The chain uses TRBV14 and TRBJ1-2, with 8 bases aligning to TRBD1. This CDR3 is built from 13 residues. With 4 bases clipped from V and 8 bases from J, the junction kept 6 bases outside the gene matches. CDR1 is SGHDN and CDR2 is FVKESK in the germline V gene. CDR3 bases: TGTGCCAGCAGCCCGCGGACAGGGCGAGGCTACACCTTC. It encodes CASSPRTGRGYTF.

The chain combines TRBV4-1 with TRBJ1-1; 7 bases line up with TRBD1. Trimming removed 3 bases from V and 11 bases from J; junction bases left unmatched: 15. Looked up from germline, CDR1 is MGHRA and CDR2 is YSYEKL. This CDR3 is built from 15 residues. In DNA form, the CDR3 reads TGCGCCAGCAGCCATCCATTGTCGGGACCACAGGGGGCTTTCTTT. Translating gives CASSHPLSGPQGAFF.

The genes are TRBV27 and TRBJ2-7; 7 bases fit TRBD1. This CDR3 is built from 14 residues. The trim removed 5 bases at V and 1 base at J, leaving 5 bases unmatched. Germline V CDR1 and CDR2: MNHEY, SMNVEV (reference sequence). CDR3 in amino acids: CASSPTTGSYEQYF. The DNA for the CDR3 is TGTGCCAGCAGTCCGACGACAGGGTCCTACGAGCAGTACTTC.

Concerning this clone itself: The same CDR3 is also encoded by other DNA sequences in this sample. This sequence joins TRBV2 and TRBJ1-1, with a tentative D call TRBD1 (5 bases). This CDR3 has 13 residues. Germline values: CDR1 SNHLY, CDR2 FYNNEI. Trimming took off 6 bases at V and 0 bases at J, with 8 bases between the two ends. CDR3 in amino acids: CASRDTLNTEAFF. The CDR3 coding sequence is TGTGCCAGCAGGGACACACTGAACACTGAAGCTTTCTTT.

The rearrangement uses TRBV11-1 and TRBJ1-5; a weak D match, TRBD1 (6 bases). Trimming took off 0 bases at V and 2 bases at J, with 8 bases between the two ends. Germline loops: CDR1 SGHAT, CDR2 FQDESV (reference sequence). This CDR3 contains 15 residues. CDR3 sequence: CASSLAGGGNQPQHF. CDR3 coding DNA: TGTGCCAGCAGCTTAGCAGGGGGGGGCAATCAGCCCCAGCATTTT.

The rearrangement links TRBV10-3 to TRBJ1-2, with 9 bases matching TRBD1. Germline CDR1 ENHRY, CDR2 SYGVKD. Trimming cost V 6 bases and J 4 bases; bases outside gene matches: 6. The CDR3 contains 14 residues. Written as DNA, the CDR3 is TGTGCCATCAGCGGACAGGGGTTGTTCTATGGCTACACCTTC. Its protein is CAISGQGLFYGYTF.

The rearrangement joins TRBV9 to TRBJ1-2; D gene unclear. Trimming pared 0 bases from V and 5 bases from J, leaving 8 bases between. Germline assignment: CDR1 SGDLS and CDR2 YYNGEE. The CDR3 sequence is 13 residues long. CDR3 residues: CASSVGEAYGYTF. The CDR3 nucleotides are TGTGCCAGCAGCGTAGGGGAGGCATATGGCTACACCTTC.

The V gene is TRBV5-1, the J gene TRBJ2-5; a weak D match, TRBD2 (5 bases). Trimming shortened V by 3 bases and J by 4 bases, and 16 bases separated the two germline ends. Germline CDR1 SGHRS, CDR2 YFSETQ. The CDR3 totals 15 residues. This CDR3 is CASSSMTSGGETQYF. The DNA of the CDR3 is TGCGCCAGCAGCTCTATGACATCCGGAGGAGAGACCCAGTACTTC.

This clone was seen more than once but under ten times. CDR3 DNA: TGTGCCAGCAGCGCAGCCGGGACAGCAAACACTGAAGCTTTCTTT. Encoded protein: CASSAAGTANTEAFF. V gene TRBV6-1 combines with J gene TRBJ1-1; TRBD1 agrees at 7 bases. V trimming: 6 bases; J trimming: 2 bases; junction bases outside the gene matches: 9. Germline V CDR1 and CDR2: MNHNS, SASEGT. The CDR3 extends over 15 amino acids.

This clone occurred once. The gene calls are TRBV5-1 and TRBJ1-2, with 9 bases identical to TRBD1. In germline, CDR1 is SGHRS, CDR2 YFSETQ. The length of the CDR3 is 16 residues. The V and J ends lost 4 bases and 2 bases, in that order; junction bases with no gene match: 9. The CDR3 bases are TGCGCCAGCAGCCCTACACAGGGGGCGCGGAACTATGGCTACACCTTC. This gives the protein CASSPTQGARNYGYTF.

This chain connects TRBV29-1 to TRBJ2-7, with 8 bases lining up with TRBD1. V shed 7 bases, J shed 3 bases, and the junction held 8 bases outside the gene matches. CDR3 length: 13 amino acids. From germline, CDR1 is SQVTM and CDR2 ANQGSEA. The CDR3 DNA sequence: TGCAGCGCAGAGGGTGGGACAGGCTACGAGCAGTACTTC. Translating gives CSAEGGTGYEQYF.

This rearrangement joins TRBV2 to TRBJ2-2; D gene ambiguous. Germline CDR1 is SNHLY and CDR2 is FYNNEI. The CDR3 contains 13 residues. The V end lost 3 bases, the J end lost 8 bases, and 10 bases lay between the germline ends. CDR3 bases: TGTGCCAGCAGTGAGGTCCCCAGGGGGGAGCTGTTTTTT. It is translated as CASSEVPRGELFF.

V gene TRBV10-2 combines with J gene TRBJ1-6, with TRBD1 matching 9 bases. The J segment lost 9 bases and the V segment lost 5 bases, leaving 5 bases of the junction unmatched. This CDR3 spans 14 amino acids. Germline values: CDR1 WSHSY, CDR2 SAAADI. The CDR3 is CASSSTGGISPLHF. Written as DNA, the CDR3 is TGCGCCAGCAGTTCGACAGGGGGGATTTCACCCCTCCACTTT.

The J gene is TRBJ2-1, the V gene TRBV2, with 15 bases fitting TRBD2. In germline, CDR1 is SNHLY, CDR2 FYNNEI. The CDR3 covers 14 residues. With V trimmed by 11 bases and J by 3 bases, 2 bases remained unmatched. In DNA form, the CDR3 reads TGTGCCGGGACTAGCGGGGGGCACTACAATGAGCAGTTCTTC. Protein sequence: CAGTSGGHYNEQFF.

This clone showed up just once. V and J are TRBV9 and TRBJ1-3, with D hard to call. The CDR3 extends over 17 amino acids. V was clipped by 3 bases and J by 2 bases, with 18 bases between them. In germline, CDR1 is SGDLS, CDR2 YYNGEE. The CDR3 nucleotides read TGTGCCAGCAGCGCCCTTGGGGAGGCGGGCGCTGGAAACACCATATATTTT. Protein product: CASSALGEAGAGNTIYF.

The table lists this clone with a few counts. The rearrangement joins TRBV5-1 to TRBJ2-3; 12 nucleotides agree with TRBD1. CDR3 length equals 14 residues. The trim removed 3 bases at V and 6 bases at J, leaving 2 bases unmatched. Germline V gives CDR1 SGHRS, CDR2 YFSETQ. This chain's CDR3 is CASSWDRGHDTQYF. CDR3 coding DNA: TGCGCCAGCAGCTGGGACAGGGGGCACGATACGCAGTATTTT.

The chain joins TRBV18 to TRBJ1-1, with D possibly TRBD1 on 6 matching bases. The V gene lost 11 bases and the J gene lost 0 bases, with 19 bases spanning the gap. The CDR3 covers 15 residues. CDR1 KGHSH and CDR2 LQKENI come from the germline V gene. The CDR3 here is CASVQQGYMNTEAFF. DNA of the CDR3: TGTGCCTCAGTCCAACAGGGATACATGAACACTGAAGCTTTCTTT.

The chain carries TRBV5-1 and TRBJ1-1; a weak D match, TRBD1 (5 bases). The ends were cut back, 0 bases at V and 6 bases at J, with 9 bases in the middle. This CDR3 is 13 amino acids long. Germline CDR1 is SGHRS and CDR2 is YFSETQ. CDR3 protein: CASSLAGGPEAFF. The DNA for the CDR3 is TGCGCCAGCAGCTTGGCCGGGGGTCCTGAAGCTTTCTTT.

V is TRBV7-2 and J is TRBJ1-5; D perhaps matches TRBD1 (6 bases). The V end was cut by 2 bases, the J end by 7 bases, with 15 bases between. CDR1 is SGHTA, CDR2 FQGNSA, per germline. This CDR3 spans 15 amino acids. The CDR3 bases are TGTGCCAGCAGCTTATGGGGCAGGGGCGTGCAGCCCCAGCATTTT. Translation gives CASSLWGRGVQPQHF. The complete variable domain, with remaining parts taken from reference TRBV7-2 and TRBJ1-5, reads GAGVSQSPSNKVTEKGKDVELRCDPISGHTALYWYRQSLGQGLEFLIYFQGNSAPDKSGLPSDRFSAERTGGSVSTLTIQRTQQEDSAVYLCASSLWGRGVQPQHFGDGTRLSIL.